A selection of T cell receptor beta chains follows, all from one sample in a study of cytomegalovirus exposure and HLA in healthy donors. The protocol was immunoSEQ multiplex PCR, while the TCRdb copy is restricted to in-frame clones and leaves out a portion. The data show roughly 80,000 clones, 70% to 85% seen once. The sequenced material came from PBMCs. The receptors here all came from a woman aged 40 to 50 in good health and CMV-seronegative. CDR3s include the opening cysteine and the closing phenylalanine or tryptophan. The D gene is left open where the match is weak. Clone size is not always given. Where it is, it says once, few, many or a class for expanded clones.

-	-	TRBV19	TRBJ1-5	TGTGCCAGTAGTATGGACAATTATAGCAATCAGCCCCAGCATTTT	CASSMDNYSNQPQHF
-	-	TRBV19	TRBJ1-5	TGTGCCAGTAGTATAATGGAACGGGTTCGCCATCAGCCCCAGCATTTT	CASSIMERVRHQPQHF
-	-	TRBV11-2	TRBJ1-1	TGTGCCAGCAGCTTGACAGATAGAACTGAAGCTTTCTTT	CASSLTDRTEAFF
-	-	TRBV6-1	TRBJ2-5	TGTGCCAGCACGTCCGGGACTCAAGAGACCCAGTACTTC	CASTSGTQETQYF
-	-	TRBV7-9	TRBJ2-7	TGTGCCAGCAGCTTGAGCGGAAGCTCCTACGAGCAGTACTTC	CASSLSGSSYEQYF
-	TRBD2	TRBV10-1	TRBJ2-1	TGCGCCAGCCAGGCTAGCGGGGGTTACAATGAGCAGTTCTTC	CASQASGGYNEQFF
-	TRBD2	TRBV27	TRBJ2-1	TGTGCCAGCAGTTCTATGACTAGCGGGATATACAATGAGCAGTTCTTC	CASSSMTSGIYNEQFF
-	-	TRBV7-2	TRBJ1-1	TGTGCCAGCAGCTTAGAACCCCGGGTGAACACTGAAGCTTTCTTT	CASSLEPRVNTEAFF
-	-	TRBV7-2	TRBJ2-1	TGTGCCAGCAGCTTAGCGAGCGGGCCGTACAATGAGCAGTTCTTC	CASSLASGPYNEQFF
-	TRBD2	TRBV5-1	TRBJ2-5	TGCGCCAGCAGCTTGGCCAGCGGACTAGCTTGGGAGACCCAGTACTTC	CASSLASGLAWETQYF
-	-	TRBV5-4	TRBJ2-1	TGTGCCAGCAGCCAGGCCCGACCCGGCCCAGGAGAGCAGTTCTTC	CASSQARPGPGEQFF
once	TRBD1	TRBV18	TRBJ2-7	TGTGCCAGCTCACCGGGGACAGGGAGCCTCTACGAGCAGTACTTC	CASSPGTGSLYEQYF
few	-	TRBV15	TRBJ2-5	TGTGCCACCAGCAGAGGGCTAGCAGAGACCCAGTACTTC	CATSRGLAETQYF
-	-	TRBV28	TRBJ1-4	TGTGCCAGCAGTTCGCCGGGAACTAATGAAAAACTGTTTTTT	CASSSPGTNEKLFF
-	-	TRBV30	TRBJ2-2	TGTGCCTGGTCCCTAGTGGACACCGGGGAGCTGTTTTTT	CAWSLVDTGELFF
-	TRBD2	TRBV7-3	TRBJ2-1	TGTGCCAGCAGCCCTCGACAAGGGACTAGCGGGACCCATAGCTCCTACAATGAGCAGTTCTTC	CASSPRQGTSGTHSSYNEQFF
-	TRBD1	TRBV28	TRBJ1-5	TGTGCCAGCACGCTCACAGGGGAACGGCAGCCCCAGCATTTT	CASTLTGERQPQHF
-	-	TRBV27	TRBJ2-7	TGTGCCAGCAGTTCGTACTCCTACGAGCAGTACTTC	CASSSYSYEQYF
-	TRBD2	TRBV9	TRBJ2-7	TGTGCCAGCAGCGTAGCTGGCGGGGGGCGCTACGAGCAGTACTTC	CASSVAGGGRYEQYF
-	-	TRBV5-4	TRBJ2-2	TGTGCCAGCGGCCCTGGAACGCGGGTTGGGCCCGGGGAGCTGTTTTTT	CASGPGTRVGPGELFF
once	-	TRBV29-1	TRBJ2-6	TGCAGCGTTGGGGCAGGGTTCGGTGGGGCCAACGTCCTGACTTTC	CSVGAGFGGANVLTF
once	TRBD1	TRBV2	TRBJ1-2	TGTGCCAGCAGTGGTCCGGACAGGGTCGATGGCTACACCTTC	CASSGPDRVDGYTF
-	-	TRBV9	TRBJ1-4	TGTGCCAGCAGCCCAAGGGGCGGCCTTAATGAAAAACTGTTTTTT	CASSPRGGLNEKLFF
-	TRBD1	TRBV15	TRBJ1-4	TGTGCCACCAGAACGGACAGGGGCTTTAATGAAAAACTGTTTTTT	CATRTDRGFNEKLFF
-	-	TRBV7-3	TRBJ2-1	TGTGCCAGCAGCTTAACGAGGGAGGTGGAGCAGTTCTTC	CASSLTREVEQFF
-	TRBD1	TRBV7-2	TRBJ1-5	TGTGCCAGCAGCTTACGACCCCAGGGGGCGGATCAGCCCCAGCATTTT	CASSLRPQGADQPQHF
-	TRBD1	TRBV15	TRBJ2-3	TGTGCCACCAGCAGAGAACGACAGGGGGCGTATACGCAGTATTTT	CATSRERQGAYTQYF
-	-	TRBV19	TRBJ1-1	TGTGCCAGTAGTATGCTCTATGGGGGCGAGACTGAAGCTTTCTTT	CASSMLYGGETEAFF
-	TRBD2	TRBV7-9	TRBJ2-5	TGTGCCAGCAGCCCCCGGACTAGCGGGAAAGATGAGACCCAGTACTTC	CASSPRTSGKDETQYF
-	-	TRBV6-6	TRBJ1-3	TGTGCCAGCAGTGCCGGAGGGTTTAACTCTGGAAACACCATATATTTT	CASSAGGFNSGNTIYF
-	TRBD1	TRBV6-6	TRBJ2-7	TGTGCCAGCGCTACAGGGGTCCGCTACGAGCAGTACTTC	CASATGVRYEQYF
-	TRBD2	TRBV6-4	TRBJ2-3	TGTGCCAGCAGTGACTCCGGCGGGGGGTCCACAGATACGCAGTATTTT	CASSDSGGGSTDTQYF
-	TRBD1	TRBV7-9	TRBJ1-2	TGTGCCAGCAGGACAGGGGGAGGTGGCTACACCTTC	CASRTGGGGYTF
-	-	TRBV27	TRBJ2-4	TGTGCCAGCAGCCAACTAAAATCGGGCATTCAGTACTTC	CASSQLKSGIQYF
-	-	TRBV6-1	TRBJ1-5	TGTGCCAGCAGTGAAAGAGGTGGGAGCAATCAGCCCCAGCATTTT	CASSERGGSNQPQHF
-	TRBD2	TRBV10-2	TRBJ2-3	TGCGCCAGCAGTGAATGGGCGGGAGTAAACACAGATACGCAGTATTTT	CASSEWAGVNTDTQYF
-	TRBD1	TRBV7-2	TRBJ1-2	TGTGCCAGCAGCTTAGCGGTCGTGGACAGGGGGCGAAAGAACTATGGCTACACCTTC	CASSLAVVDRGRKNYGYTF
-	-	TRBV18	TRBJ1-5	TGTGCCAGCTCACTGGGAGGGTCGGATCAGCCCCAGCATTTT	CASSLGGSDQPQHF
-	-	TRBV28	TRBJ2-1	TGTGCCAGCAGCCTGGACAGCAATGAGCAGTTCTTC	CASSLDSNEQFF
-	TRBD1	TRBV6-4	TRBJ1-5	TGTGCCAGCAGTGATCCCACAACAGGGGAAGGCAATCAGCCCCAGCATTTT	CASSDPTTGEGNQPQHF
once	TRBD1	TRBV11-2	TRBJ1-1	TGTGCCAGCATCTACAGGGGGGCGGGAACTGAAGCTTTCTTT	CASIYRGAGTEAFF
-	-	TRBV5-4	TRBJ2-3	TGTGCCAGCAGCGCCGGGGGCTGGGGGGGGAGCACAGATACGCAGTATTTT	CASSAGGWGGSTDTQYF
-	-	TRBV7-8	TRBJ1-5	TGTGCCAGCAGCTTAGAGGAGACCATCACGAAGCCCCAGCATTTT	CASSLEETITKPQHF
-	-	TRBV6-5	TRBJ2-1	TGTGCCAGCAGGAGGGAACCCTACAATGAGCAGTTCTTC	CASRREPYNEQFF
-	-	TRBV5-1	TRBJ2-1	TGCGCCAGCAGCTGGGGTAGGGCAGACCACCTCGACCCAGCGGTACAGTTCTTC	CASSWGRADHLDPAVQFF
-	-	TRBV2	TRBJ1-5	TGTGCCAGCAGTGAAGATTCGGAGCCAGTACCCCAGCCCCAGCATTTT	CASSEDSEPVPQPQHF
once	-	TRBV4-1	TRBJ2-1	TGCGCCAGCAGCCAAGAGGAGACTAGACCCTACAATGAGCAGTTCTTC	CASSQEETRPYNEQFF
few	TRBD2	TRBV10-1	TRBJ2-3	TGCGCCAGCAGTGTAACGGGAGGCGATACGCAGTATTTT	CASSVTGGDTQYF
-	TRBD2	TRBV7-9	TRBJ2-5	TGTGCCAGCAGCCGGACAGCGGGGGAGGGGGCCCAGTACTTC	CASSRTAGEGAQYF
-	-	TRBV5-4	TRBJ2-6	TGTGCCAGCAGCTTTGAGTCTGGGGCCAACGTCCTGACTTTC	CASSFESGANVLTF
-	-	TRBV2	TRBJ2-5	TGTGCCAGCATTTCAGGGTTCAAAGAGACCCAGTACTTC	CASISGFKETQYF
-	TRBD2	TRBV10-1	TRBJ2-1	TGCGCCAGCAGTTATGGGGGAGGGCCTACTGAGCAGTTCTTC	CASSYGGGPTEQFF
-	TRBD2	TRBV10-3	TRBJ2-7	TGTGCCATCAGTGAGGGGCCGGGAGGAAGTTACGAGCAGTACTTC	CAISEGPGGSYEQYF
-	-	TRBV19	TRBJ1-4	TGTGCCAGTAGTATAGGGCGCCAGGTTAGCGGAAAACTGTTTTTT	CASSIGRQVSGKLFF